This TCR beta chain was retrieved from a study of CD8+CD57+ T cells in acquired aplastic anemia. As concerns this clonotype: Its specificity is unknown. Possible read error: a much larger clone is one base away.

Genomic DNA, serving as template, underwent TCR beta VDJ and CDR3 profiling. MiXCR was run by TCRdb on the reads, yielding one entry per CDR3 protein. The sample has just over 400,000 distinct CDR3 sequences, approximately 70% seen once; the top ten hold 3.5% to 4.5%. Study-wide results and limits: Patients and controls had in common twenty-nine CD8+ CDR3 sequences.

There are 12 residues in the CDR3. Germline V gene sequence: CDR1 MNHEY, CDR2 SMNVEV (reference sequence). V lost 8 bases and J lost 7, with 11 bases in between. The TCR sequence derives from a human donor in good health, serving as a control. V and J are TRBV27 and TRBJ2-2, with D maybe TRBD2 (5 bases). The specimen sequenced was sorted CD4+, CD8+, or CD8+CD57+ T cells (not recorded which) from PBMCs. The CDR3 reads CASGTRDGELFF. The CDR3 DNA reads TGTGCCAGCGGTACCCGGGACGGGGAGCTGTTTTTT.